The next 12 T cell receptor beta chains were all read from a single sample in a study of blood T cell repertoires in COVID-19. TCRdb keeps only in-frame clones here, not all; method: immunoSEQ multiplex PCR. This table has 55,000 to 90,000 clones, around nine tenths appearing once. The sequenced sample consisted of peripheral blood. These receptors came from a human donor in a cohort sampled during active COVID-19.

This chain links TRBV19 with TRBJ2-7; D might be TRBD1 (6 bases). The CDR3 contains 13 residues. V lost 10 bases and J 3 bases, leaving 16 bases between the germline ends. The germline gives CDR1 LNHDA, CDR2 SQIVND (reference sequence). The CDR3 here is CATATGKGYEQYF. The CDR3 DNA reads TGTGCCACCGCTACAGGGAAAGGCTACGAGCAGTACTTC.

The J gene is TRBJ1-5, the V gene TRBV28, with no clear D. Germline V CDR1 and CDR2: MDHEN, SYDVKM. The CDR3 has 15 residues. V lost 6 bases and J 2 bases, leaving 14 bases between the germline ends. This CDR3 reads CASSPLGVRNQPQHF. CDR3 DNA sequence: TGTGCCAGCAGCCCACTCGGGGTGCGCAATCAGCCCCAGCATTTT. Drawing the rest from reference TRBV28 and TRBJ1-5, the complete variable domain is DVKVTQSSRYLVKRTGEKVFLECVQDMDHENMFWYRQDPGLGLRLIYFSYDVKMKEKGDIPEGYSVSREKKERFSLILESASTNQTSMYLCASSPLGVRNQPQHFGDGTRLSIL.

The table lists this clone with a few counts. V is TRBV10-3 and J is TRBJ2-3, with 7 bases fitting TRBD2. The CDR3 is 19 residues long. V dropped 3 bases and J dropped 3; count of bases not matched to a gene: 18. Germline-derived CDR1 and CDR2 are ENHRY and SYGVKD. CDR3 amino acids: CAISETQGVAGVVTDTQYF. DNA of the CDR3: TGTGCCATCAGTGAAACCCAGGGAGTGGCGGGAGTTGTAACAGATACGCAGTATTTT.

The V gene is TRBV5-6, the J gene TRBJ1-3, with 8 bases fitting TRBD1. There are 16 residues in the CDR3. Trimming at V came to 4 bases and at J to 0 bases, leaving 6 bases not matched to a gene. Germline lookup yields CDR1 SGHDT and CDR2 YYEEEE. CDR3 amino acids: CASSQDRADSGNTIYF. For the CDR3, the DNA is TGTGCCAGCAGCCAGGACAGGGCGGACTCTGGAAACACCATATATTTT.

The chain carries TRBV15 and TRBJ2-1, with 11 bases matching TRBD2. In germline, CDR1 is LNHNV, CDR2 YYDKDF (reference sequence). CDR3 length equals 15 residues. Germline trimming cut 0 bases from V and 10 bases from J; bases unmatched to any gene: 5. The CDR3: CATSRDLAGGREQFF. The CDR3 DNA reads TGTGCCACCAGCAGAGATCTAGCGGGAGGCCGAGAGCAGTTCTTC.

This chain uses TRBV2 with TRBJ2-7; the D gene is possibly TRBD1 (6 bases). Germline-derived CDR1 and CDR2 are SNHLY and FYNNEI. The CDR3 covers 14 residues. V lost 6 bases and J 2 bases, leaving 14 bases between the germline ends. The CDR3 nucleotides are TGTGCCAGCAGAGTGGACAGTGGGCCCTACGAGCAGTACTTC. Its translation is CASRVDSGPYEQYF.

J is TRBJ2-7 and V is TRBV7-9; TRBD2 matches 9 bases. Trimming cost V 1 base and J 7 bases; bases outside gene matches: 8. Germline values: CDR1 SEHNR, CDR2 FQNEAQ (reference sequence). There are 15 residues in the CDR3. For the CDR3, the DNA is TGTGCCAGCAGCTTAGAGGCGGGAGGGCCGGGTGAGCAGTACTTC. The encoded protein is CASSLEAGGPGEQYF.

The V call is TRBV27, the J call TRBJ1-2, with D uncertain. The CDR3 totals 14 residues. Trimming took 1 base from V and 8 from J, leaving 14 bases between them. Per the germline V gene, CDR1 is MNHEY and CDR2 is SMNVEV (reference sequence). CDR3 coding DNA: TGTGCCAGCAGTTTATTCTCCAGAGGAGGCGGCTACACCTTC. Protein product: CASSLFSRGGGYTF.

V and J are TRBV7-2 and TRBJ2-3; D may be TRBD1 (7 bases). Trimming cost V 2 bases and J 0 bases, with 12 bases left between them. The CDR3 runs 16 residues. CDR1 is SGHTA and CDR2 is FQGNSA in the germline V gene. CDR3 amino acids: CASSLPRDSSTDTQYF. In DNA, the CDR3 is TGTGCCAGCAGCTTACCGCGGGACAGTAGCACAGATACGCAGTATTTT.

This clone has just a few counts. This sequence joins TRBV11-2 and TRBJ2-6; tentative D call: TRBD1 (6 bases). The CDR3 has 15 residues. Germline CDR1 and CDR2: SGHAT and FQNNGV. The ends were cut back, 3 bases at V and 2 bases at J, with 8 bases in the middle. The CDR3 region is CASSFEGAGANVLTF. The CDR3 bases are TGTGCCAGCAGCTTCGAGGGGGCTGGGGCCAACGTCCTGACTTTC.

This clone was recorded once. The chain links TRBV11-3 to TRBJ1-1, with D tentatively TRBD1 (6 bases). The CDR3 loop spans 13 amino acids. The V end lost 3 bases, the J end lost 8 bases, and 13 bases lay between the germline ends. Germline V gene sequence: CDR1 SGHNT, CDR2 YENEEA. CDR3 DNA sequence: TGTGCCAGCAGCTTCGGGGGGGCAATCGAAGCTTTCTTT. Amino acid sequence: CASSFGGAIEAFF.

The genes are TRBV5-4 and TRBJ1-4, with D possibly matching TRBD1 (6 bases). CDR3 length equals 14 residues. V shed 0 bases and J shed 6 bases, with 9 bases lying between them. CDR1 and CDR2 from the germline V gene are SGHNT and YYREEE (reference sequence). The CDR3: CASSLDRADEKLFF. CDR3 DNA sequence: TGTGCCAGCAGCTTGGACAGGGCGGATGAAAAACTGTTTTTT. Variable domain in full (rest from reference TRBV5-4 and TRBJ1-4): ETGVTQSPTHLIKTRGQQVTLRCSSQSGHNTVSWYQQALGQGPQFIFQYYREEENGRGNFPPRFSGLQFPNYSSELNVNALELDDSALYLCASSLDRADEKLFFGSGTQLSVL.